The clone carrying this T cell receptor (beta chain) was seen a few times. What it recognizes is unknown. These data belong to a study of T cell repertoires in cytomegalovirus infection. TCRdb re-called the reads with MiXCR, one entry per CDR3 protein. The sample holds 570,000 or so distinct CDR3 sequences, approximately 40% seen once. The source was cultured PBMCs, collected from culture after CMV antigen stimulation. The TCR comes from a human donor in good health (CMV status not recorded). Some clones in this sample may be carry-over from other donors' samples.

The CDR3 coding sequence is TGTGCCAGCAGCCAAGTCGCAGGGGGCGCAGAGACCCAGTACTTC. Its protein product is CASSQVAGGAETQYF. The chain combines TRBV4-2 with TRBJ2-5; TRBD1 aligns across 8 bases. This CDR3 is 15 amino acids long. The germline V gene encodes CDR1 LGHNA and CDR2 YNFKEQ. J gave up 4 bases and V 1 base, and 5 bases lay outside the gene matches.